These 32 T cell receptor beta chains came from one sample sequenced in a study of identical twins. MiXCR was run by TCRdb on the 5' RACE reads, yielding one entry per CDR3 protein. Here the sample spans 250,000 to 350,000 distinct CDR3 sequences, roughly 9% being singletons. This sample also belongs to another study, concerning yellow fever vaccine responses in identical twins.

The sequenced sample consisted of CD8+ T cells sorted from blood. The source of these receptors is a woman between 18 and 29 years old in good health.

V gene TRBV29-1 combines with J gene TRBJ2-5; D possibly corresponds to TRBD1 (8 bases). The CDR3 extends over 13 amino acids. The germline V gene encodes CDR1 SQVTM and CDR2 ANQGSEA. With 3 bases removed from V and 5 bases from J, the gap between germline ends came to 13 bases. Here the CDR3 DNA reads TGCAGCGTTGACCAACAGGGGGGGGAGACCCAGTACTTC. The encoded protein is CSVDQQGGETQYF.

This clonotype was observed at least ten times. This sequence joins TRBV7-9 and TRBJ2-7, with 7 bases lining up with TRBD1. Germline values: CDR1 SEHNR, CDR2 FQNEAQ (reference sequence). CDR3 size: 14 residues. With V trimmed by 4 bases and J by 2 bases, 5 bases remained unmatched. DNA for the CDR3: TGTGCCAGCAGCTCTACAGGGGCTACCTACGAGCAGTACTTC. It specifies CASSSTGATYEQYF.

This chain links TRBV6-1 with TRBJ2-1, with TRBD2 matching 11 bases. Germline values: CDR1 MNHNS, CDR2 SASEGT. The ends lost 5 bases at V and 5 bases at J; junction bases unmatched: 11. This CDR3 region has 17 residues. DNA for the CDR3: TGTGCCAGCAGTCCTATATTCCCGGGACTAGCGGACAATGAGCAGTTCTTC. Residues: CASSPIFPGLADNEQFF.

In this sample, this clonotype turned up many times. This chain links TRBV25-1 with TRBJ2-2; D perhaps matches TRBD1 (6 bases). Trimming pared 5 bases from V and 4 bases from J, leaving 14 bases between. The CDR3 totals 15 residues. CDR1 MGHDK and CDR2 SYGVNS come from the germline V gene. The CDR3 DNA follows: TGTGCCAGCAGTTTAGGGCTACAGGGCACCGGGGAGCTGTTTTTT. This encodes CASSLGLQGTGELFF.

The rearrangement joins TRBV18 to TRBJ2-7, with D unclear. The CDR3 sequence is 15 residues long. V gave up 3 bases and J gave up 6 bases, with 18 bases separating them. Germline V gene sequence: CDR1 KGHSH, CDR2 LQKENI. CDR3 in DNA: TGTGCCAGCTCACCCCCGACGGCTACTACCCCCGAGCAGTACTTC. Translation gives CASSPPTATTPEQYF. Full variable domain (remainder filled in from reference TRBV18 and TRBJ2-7): NAGVMQNPRHLVRRRGQEARLRCSPMKGHSHVYWYRQLPEEGLKFMVYLQKENIIDESGMPKERFSAEFPKEGPSILRIQQVVRGDSAAYFCASSPPTATTPEQYFGPGTRLTVT.

In this sample, this clonotype turned up many times. The V and J genes are TRBV6-1 and TRBJ1-1, with 7 bases aligning to TRBD1. Unmatched junction bases numbered 10, after V lost 8 bases and J lost 1 base. Germline V gene data show CDR1 as MNHNS and CDR2 as SASEGT. This CDR3 spans 15 amino acids. DNA for the CDR3: TGTGCCAGCTTTCGACTCGGGACAGAGAACACTGAAGCTTTCTTT. Translated: CASFRLGTENTEAFF.

This clonotype showed up many times. The V and J genes are TRBV7-9 and TRBJ2-4; 7 positions agree with TRBD2. This CDR3 has 13 amino acids. Per the germline V gene, CDR1 is SEHNR and CDR2 is FQNEAQ (reference sequence). V gave up 5 bases and J gave up 8 bases; unmatched junction bases: 6. Here the CDR3 DNA reads TGTGCCAGCAGCCCGGCGGCGGGGGACATTCAGTACTTC. Translation gives CASSPAAGDIQYF.

This clonotype was detected only a few times. CDR3 DNA: TGTGCCAGCAAGTGGGGGGGGGCGGGAGATACGCAGTATTTT. Its protein product is CASKWGGAGDTQYF. The V call is TRBV2, the J call TRBJ2-3; TRBD2 might be the D (7 bases). Germline V CDR1 and CDR2: SNHLY, FYNNEI. Trimming took off 7 bases at V and 5 bases at J, with 16 bases between the two ends. There are 14 residues in the CDR3. The full variable domain, completed using reference TRBV2 and TRBJ2-3, is EPEVTQTPSHQVTQMGQEVILRCVPISNHLYFYWYRQILGQKVEFLVSFYNNEISEKSEIFDDQFSVERPDGSNFTLKIRSTKLEDSAMYFCASKWGGAGDTQYFGPGTRLTVL.

This clonotype was recorded at least ten times. This chain connects TRBV20-1 to TRBJ2-5; TRBD2 might be the D (6 bases). Deletions cut 2 bases from V and 2 bases from J, with 12 bases between. CDR1 is DFQATT, CDR2 SNEGSKA, per germline (reference sequence). The CDR3 is 14 amino acids. The CDR3 DNA reads TGCAGTGCTAGATTGGGGGAGGAACAAGAGACCCAGTACTTC. Translation gives CSARLGEEQETQYF.

This clonotype came up a few times. The chain employs TRBV7-9 and TRBJ1-1; D gene unclear. V shed 0 bases and J shed 2 bases, with 10 bases lying between them. Per germline, CDR1 SEHNR and CDR2 FQNEAQ (reference sequence). CDR3 length: 15 residues. The CDR3 reads CASSLASAANTEAFF. As DNA, the CDR3 is TGTGCCAGCAGCTTAGCGTCCGCGGCCAACACTGAAGCTTTCTTT.

The sample holds a few counts of this clonotype. The CDR3 bases are TGTGCCAGCAGCTCGGAGACTGCCATCCTAGACAATGAGCAGTTCTTC. Protein: CASSSETAILDNEQFF. This chain joins TRBV7-9 and TRBJ2-1, with D uncertain. V gave up 4 bases and J gave up 5 bases, with 18 bases separating them. Germline-derived CDR1 and CDR2 are SEHNR and FQNEAQ (reference sequence). This CDR3 is 16 amino acids long.

The chain uses TRBV3-1 and TRBJ1-1; D ambiguous. V was pared by 4 bases and J by 1 base, with 10 bases between. Per germline, CDR1 LGHDT and CDR2 YNNKEL (reference sequence). The CDR3 length is 14 residues. The CDR3 DNA sequence: TGTGCCAGCAGCCGACCAATGGAGAACACTGAAGCTTTCTTT. Translation: CASSRPMENTEAFF.

This clonotype was picked up a small number of times. This chain uses TRBV9 with TRBJ2-7; 8 nucleotides agree with TRBD1. The CDR3 is made up of 16 amino acids. V trimming: 0 bases; J trimming: 7 bases; junction bases outside the gene matches: 12. In germline, CDR1 is SGDLS, CDR2 YYNGEE. The CDR3 region is CASSVESGQGAQEQYF. The CDR3 DNA follows: TGTGCCAGCAGCGTAGAATCGGGGCAGGGGGCTCAGGAGCAGTACTTC.

This clonotype was observed many times. The J gene is TRBJ2-7, the V gene TRBV12-3 or TRBV12-4, with TRBD2 identical over 7 bases. The V and J ends lost 6 bases and 2 bases, in that order; junction bases with no gene match: 4. The CDR3 has 13 residues. Here the CDR3 reads CASSWGGTYEQYF. The DNA for the CDR3 is TGTGCCAGCAGCTGGGGGGGGACCTACGAGCAGTACTTC.

This chain joins TRBV19 and TRBJ2-2, with D perhaps TRBD2 (5 bases). Looked up from germline, CDR1 is LNHDA and CDR2 is SQIVND (reference sequence). V shed 3 bases and J shed 7 bases, with 9 bases lying between them. The CDR3 covers 13 residues. CDR3 bases: TGTGCCAGTAGTATTGCTGAGGGCGGGGAGCTGTTTTTT. Protein sequence: CASSIAEGGELFF.

This clonotype was observed a handful of times. The chain has TRBV20-1 and TRBJ1-5; D ambiguous. Trimming pared 1 base from V and 5 bases from J, leaving 9 bases between. Germline lookup yields CDR1 DFQATT and CDR2 SNEGSKA (reference sequence). This CDR3 contains 13 residues. The CDR3 sequence: CSARVGFDQPQHF. CDR3 DNA: TGCAGTGCTAGAGTGGGTTTCGATCAGCCCCAGCATTTT.

The chain's CDR3 is CASSLWTSRTGNEQFF. The CDR3 DNA reads TGTGCCAGCAGTCTCTGGACTAGCCGGACGGGCAATGAGCAGTTCTTC. The chain joins TRBV2 to TRBJ2-1; TRBD2 aligns across 8 bases. The CDR3 has 16 residues. The germline V gene has CDR1 SNHLY and CDR2 FYNNEI. Trimming cost V 5 bases and J 6 bases; bases outside gene matches: 12.

CDR3 sequence: CASKDFWSGGSEQYF. DNA for the CDR3: TGTGCCAGCAAGGATTTTTGGTCCGGCGGCTCCGAGCAGTACTTC. This chain links TRBV6-1 with TRBJ2-7; D remains ambiguous. Germline assignment: CDR1 MNHNS and CDR2 SASEGT. Trimming shortened V by 7 bases and J by 6 bases, and 22 bases separated the two germline ends. The CDR3 covers 15 residues.

A few counts support this clonotype. A junction boundary mismatches the germline segment, possibly from a read error. The rearrangement uses TRBV7-6 and TRBJ2-2, with 13 bases fitting TRBD2. Germline V gene lookup returns CDR1 SGHVS and CDR2 FNYEAQ. This CDR3 region has 17 residues. CDR3: CASSLTGTSGNNGELFF. CDR3 sequence (DNA): TGTGCCAGCAGCTTAACCGGGACTAGCGGGAACAACGGGGAGCTGTTTTTT.

This clonotype was detected only a few times. The genes are TRBV9 and TRBJ1-1, with D perhaps TRBD1 (6 bases). Looked up from germline, CDR1 is SGDLS and CDR2 is YYNGEE. The CDR3 spans 17 residues. The V end lost 4 bases, the J end lost 4 bases, and 23 bases lay between the germline ends. The CDR3 bases are TGTGCCAGCAGCTCCTCACGGAGGGAAGGCAGGGGCACTGAAGCTTTCTTT. Residues: CASSSSRREGRGTEAFF.

This clonotype has at least ten counts. The J gene is TRBJ1-2, the V gene TRBV13; tentative D call: TRBD1 (5 bases). Between the trimmed V and J ends, which lost 4 bases and 7 bases, there was a span of 19 bases. This CDR3 contains 15 residues. Germline V CDR1 and CDR2: PRHDT, FYEKMQ (reference sequence). The CDR3 coding sequence is TGTGCCAGCAGCTCGGGTCCCCTTGGAGGGGCTGGCTACACCTTC. This sequence encodes CASSSGPLGGAGYTF.

This clonotype was detected only a few times. The chain joins TRBV4-3 to TRBJ2-2, with 7 bases that match TRBD2. Germline V gene data show CDR1 as LGHNA and CDR2 as YSLEER. V lost 1 base to trimming and J lost 2 bases; unmatched junction nucleotides: 7. This CDR3 is 17 amino acids long. CDR3 protein: CASSQGASGANTGELFF. DNA of the CDR3: TGCGCCAGCAGCCAAGGGGCTAGCGGAGCTAACACCGGGGAGCTGTTTTTT.

This clonotype turned up a few times. The genes are TRBV5-6 and TRBJ2-7, with 8 bases fitting TRBD2. Germline V gene lookup returns CDR1 SGHDT and CDR2 YYEEEE. The CDR3 contains 15 residues. V was pared by 2 bases and J by 2 bases, with 6 bases of the junction left unmatched. The CDR3 region is CASSFRIAGPYEQYF. The CDR3, as DNA: TGTGCCAGCAGCTTCCGGATAGCGGGACCCTACGAGCAGTACTTC.

A few counts support this clonotype. The genes are TRBV7-2 and TRBJ2-1; D might be TRBD2 (5 bases). Trimming stripped 2 bases from V and 6 bases from J, with 11 bases between. Germline CDR1 SGHTA, CDR2 FQGNSA. CDR3 length: 14 amino acids. The CDR3: CASSLTTGFNEQFF. Written as DNA, the CDR3 is TGTGCCAGCAGCTTAACCACGGGGTTCAATGAGCAGTTCTTC.

Only a few counts were recorded for this clonotype. This sequence joins TRBV7-2 and TRBJ2-2, with D hard to call. Germline loops: CDR1 SGHTA, CDR2 FQGNSA. The CDR3 is 11 amino acids. The ends were cut back, 5 bases at V and 8 bases at J, with 6 bases in the middle. The CDR3 DNA reads TGTGCCAGCAGCGACGGAGGGGAGCTGTTTTTT. This translates into CASSDGGELFF.

The genes are TRBV28 and TRBJ2-7; D unresolved. Germline CDR1 MDHEN, CDR2 SYDVKM. The V gene lost 6 bases and the J gene lost 3 bases, with 6 bases spanning the gap. The CDR3 totals 11 residues. CDR3 in DNA: TGTGCCAGCAGAACGTACTACGAGCAGTACTTC. Translation: CASRTYYEQYF.

This clonotype was counted many times. The genes are TRBV6-2 or TRBV6-3 and TRBJ2-5, with 10 bases matching TRBD2. Unmatched junction bases numbered 6, after V lost 8 bases and J lost 0 bases. The V gene's germline CDR1 is MNHEY and CDR2 SVGEGT. This CDR3 region has 15 residues. Here the CDR3 reads CASGVTSGDQETQYF. CDR3 nucleotide sequence: TGTGCCAGCGGAGTAACTAGCGGGGACCAAGAGACCCAGTACTTC.

This clonotype was seen a few times. The chain links TRBV11-1 to TRBJ2-1; 9 bases align to TRBD2. CDR1 SGHAT and CDR2 FQDESV come from the germline V gene (reference sequence). V shed 11 bases and J 6 bases; nucleotides not matched to a gene: 5. The CDR3 spans 12 residues. The CDR3 sequence is CAVYSGSNEQFF. For the CDR3, the DNA is TGTGCCGTTTATAGCGGGAGCAATGAGCAGTTCTTC.

This clonotype was counted at least ten times. The chain has TRBV9 and TRBJ2-3; no clear D. This CDR3 has 14 amino acids. V dropped 4 bases and J dropped 6 bases, with 15 bases sitting between them. CDR1 is SGDLS, CDR2 YYNGEE, per germline. The CDR3 DNA is TGTGCCAGCAGCCCCCTGGCGGTCGTGGATACGCAGTATTTT. Its translation: CASSPLAVVDTQYF.

The CDR3 DNA reads as TGTGCCAGCAGTTACAGTCCAGAGCATGAGCAGTTCTTC. Protein: CASSYSPEHEQFF. The chain is built from TRBV6-2 or TRBV6-3 and TRBJ2-1; the D is unclear. Trimming took off 2 bases at V and 8 bases at J, with 10 bases between the two ends. Per germline, CDR1 MNHEY and CDR2 SVGEGT. The CDR3 runs to 13 residues.

This clonotype was seen a few times. The J gene is TRBJ2-7, the V gene TRBV7-9; 7 nucleotides agree with TRBD1. Germline V gives CDR1 SEHNR, CDR2 FQNEAQ (reference sequence). CDR3 length: 15 amino acids. The J segment lost 2 bases and the V segment lost 4 bases, leaving 8 bases of the junction unmatched. CDR3 in amino acids: CASSYDRELAYEQYF. Here the CDR3 DNA reads TGTGCCAGCAGCTACGACAGGGAATTAGCCTACGAGCAGTACTTC.

The chain has TRBV4-3 and TRBJ2-7, with 7 bases fitting TRBD1. The V gene end was trimmed by 4 bases and the J gene end by 3 bases; junction bases not matched to a gene: 9. The CDR3 loop spans 15 amino acids. Germline CDR1 reads LGHNA; CDR2 reads YSLEER. The DNA of the CDR3 is TGCGCCAGCAGCCCTCGGACAGGACAATACTACGAGCAGTACTTC. Its protein product is CASSPRTGQYYEQYF.